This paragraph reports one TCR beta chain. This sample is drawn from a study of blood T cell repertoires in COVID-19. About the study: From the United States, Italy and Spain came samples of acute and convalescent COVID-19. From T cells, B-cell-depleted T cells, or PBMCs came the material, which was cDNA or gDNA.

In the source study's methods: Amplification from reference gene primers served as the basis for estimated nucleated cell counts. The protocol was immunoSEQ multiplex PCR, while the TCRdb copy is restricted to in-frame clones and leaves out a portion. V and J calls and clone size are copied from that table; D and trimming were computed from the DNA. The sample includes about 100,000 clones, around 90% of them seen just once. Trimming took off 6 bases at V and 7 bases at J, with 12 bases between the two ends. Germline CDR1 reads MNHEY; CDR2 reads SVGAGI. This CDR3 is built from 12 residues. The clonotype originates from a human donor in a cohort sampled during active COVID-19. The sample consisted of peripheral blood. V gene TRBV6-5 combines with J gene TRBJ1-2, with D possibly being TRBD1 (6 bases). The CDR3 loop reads CASRIGGAGYTF. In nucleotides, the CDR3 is TGTGCCAGCAGGATAGGGGGGGCTGGCTACACCTTC.